Below, 21 T cell receptor beta chains from the same sample are listed, as sequenced in a study of T cells in Graves' hyperthyroidism and ophthalmopathy (dated by TCRdb to about 2019). Libraries were built with multiplex PCR. TCRdb names Illumina HiSeq 2000 as the instrument used. TCR beta CDR3 regions were amplified from RNA transcripts. The TCR CDR3 was subjected to a first round of RT-PCR using the HTBI primer set and the Qiagen OneStep RT-PCR kit. Clones were called with MiXCR by TCRdb after fastp trimmed the public reads at Q25, and only in-frame beta chains were retained. All rows with the same CDR3 protein become a single entry with the most common DNA and genes. A total of some 370,000 distinct CDR3 sequences appear in this sample, roughly an eighth of them only once. Of the sample, 25% to 30% falls within the top ten clones. The sequencing input was blood. Receptors originate from a man in his fifties or sixties with Graves' ophthalmopathy.

With regard to this clonotype: A much larger clone sits a single nucleotide away, making a read error possible. The V gene is TRBV12-3 or TRBV12-4, the J gene TRBJ1-2; D not certain. The CDR3 consists of 13 residues. DNA for the CDR3: TGTGCCAGCAGTTTGGGCCCTAACTATGACTACACCTTC. Protein product: CASSLGPNYDYTF.

This clonotype has only a few counts. The genes are TRBV6-5 and TRBJ2-7; perhaps TRBD2 as D (6 bases). The length of the CDR3 is 17 residues. Germline V gene data show CDR1 as MNHEY and CDR2 as SVGAGI. The germline V and J ends were trimmed by 2 bases and 0 bases, with 17 bases remaining between them. DNA for the CDR3: TGTGCCAGCAGTTACAGTTTCGGGGGATCGTACTCCTACGAGCAGTACTTC. Amino acid sequence: CASSYSFGGSYSYEQYF.

The rearrangement uses TRBV12-3 or TRBV12-4 and TRBJ2-2, with 11 bases aligning to TRBD2. The V segment lost 6 bases and the J segment 3 bases; nucleotides outside the gene matches: 6. The CDR3 is 16 amino acids. CDR3 region: CASSPGTSGHTGELFF. The CDR3 bases are TGTGCCAGCAGCCCCGGGACTAGCGGACACACCGGGGAGCTGTTTTTT.

This clonotype appeared many times. V and J are TRBV18 and TRBJ2-7, with unresolved D. Germline V gene lookup returns CDR1 KGHSH and CDR2 LQKENI. Trimming removed 0 bases from V and 1 base from J, with 4 bases in between. The length of the CDR3 is 13 residues. The CDR3, as DNA: TGTGCCAGCTCACCACCCGGTTCCTACGAGCAGTACTTC. Encoded protein: CASSPPGSYEQYF.

There are many counts of this clonotype. The chain links TRBV20-1 to TRBJ2-7; D might be TRBD2 (6 bases). Trimming removed 6 bases at V and 7 bases at J, with 16 bases between. This CDR3 has 12 amino acids. From germline, CDR1 is DFQATT and CDR2 SNEGSKA (reference sequence). The CDR3 reads CSASGLVGEQYF. The DNA of the CDR3 is TGCAGTGCCTCGGGACTGGTGGGGGAGCAGTACTTC.

This clonotype was counted a few times. V usage is TRBV2 and J usage is TRBJ1-5, with unresolved D. V was clipped by 6 bases and J by 7 bases, with 10 bases between them. From germline, CDR1 is SNHLY and CDR2 FYNNEI. This CDR3 contains 12 residues. For the CDR3, the DNA is TGTGCCAGCAGCGAGGGATGGCAGCCCCAGCATTTT. Its translation is CASSEGWQPQHF.

The chain employs TRBV6-4 and TRBJ1-1; perhaps TRBD1 as D (6 bases). CDR1 is MRHNA, CDR2 SNTAGT, per germline. The CDR3 contains 14 residues. The germline V and J ends were trimmed by 3 bases and 4 bases, with 12 bases remaining between them. The CDR3, as DNA: TGTGCCAGCAGTGAGCTACAGGGCTCCACTGAAGCTTTCTTT. Translating gives CASSELQGSTEAFF.

Turning to this clonotype: Just one base apart from a much larger clone, this may be a read error. V usage is TRBV11-2 and J usage is TRBJ1-3, with unresolved D. This CDR3 is 12 amino acids long. Germline V gene sequence: CDR1 SGHAT, CDR2 FQNNGV. The CDR3 coding sequence is TGTGCCAGTAAAGCAACTGGAAGCACCATATATTTT. This codes for CASKATGSTIYF.

This clonotype was detected only a few times. The chain combines TRBV5-1 with TRBJ2-2; possibly TRBD2 for D (5 bases). The germline gives CDR1 SGHRS, CDR2 YFSETQ. Deletions cut 4 bases from V and 6 bases from J, with 13 bases between. The CDR3 loop spans 14 amino acids. CDR3 sequence (DNA): TGCGCCAGCAGCCTAGCCCCCAGATCCGGGGAGCTGTTTTTT. It specifies CASSLAPRSGELFF.

This clonotype was counted ten times or more. This chain links TRBV2 with TRBJ2-3, with TRBD2 identical over 8 bases. From germline, CDR1 is SNHLY and CDR2 FYNNEI. The CDR3 totals 14 residues. V gave up 4 bases and J gave up 5 bases; unmatched junction bases: 5. The CDR3 here is CASSVTSGRDTQYF. DNA of the CDR3: TGTGCCAGCAGTGTCACTAGCGGACGAGATACGCAGTATTTT.

This clonotype was detected ten times or more. The CDR3 here is CASSNGGDIYGYTF. CDR3 coding DNA: TGTGCCAGCAGTAACGGTGGGGACATCTATGGCTACACCTTC. This sequence joins TRBV7-9 and TRBJ1-2; the D gene is possibly TRBD1 (6 bases). Germline V gene lookup returns CDR1 SEHNR and CDR2 FQNEAQ (reference sequence). V was trimmed by 6 bases and J by 4 bases, leaving 15 bases between them. The CDR3 is 14 amino acids.

About this clonotype itself: This could be a read error, since a much larger clone is one nucleotide away. The CDR3 here is CASRGTHSYEQCF. CDR3 nucleotides: TGTGCCAGCCGGGGGACCCACTCCTACGAGCAGTGCTTC. J is TRBJ2-7 and V is TRBV11-2, with D tentatively TRBD2 (6 bases). The germline V gene encodes CDR1 SGHAT and CDR2 FQNNGV. The CDR3 is 13 residues long.

This chain links TRBV19 with TRBJ1-5; the match to TRBD1 covers 8 bases. The CDR3 has 16 residues. Germline V gene data show CDR1 as LNHDA and CDR2 as SQIVND (reference sequence). Trimming at V came to 3 bases and at J to 2 bases, leaving 6 bases not matched to a gene. The CDR3, as DNA: TGTGCCAGTAGTATGACAGGGGTAATGGGCAATCAGCCCCAGCATTTT. Translating it yields CASSMTGVMGNQPQHF.

This chain connects TRBV29-1 to TRBJ1-1; TRBD1 agrees at 8 bases. This CDR3 is 14 amino acids long. With V trimmed by 7 bases and J by 1 base, 8 bases remained unmatched. From germline, CDR1 is SQVTM and CDR2 ANQGSEA. CDR3 coding DNA: TGCAGCGCTGGGGGGGACAGGAAGAACACTGAAGCTTTCTTT. It translates to CSAGGDRKNTEAFF.

In its sample, this clonotype was seen many times. This rearrangement joins TRBV20-1 to TRBJ1-5; D is undetermined. The CDR3 has 14 residues. Germline-derived CDR1 and CDR2 are DFQATT and SNEGSKA (reference sequence). V was clipped by 6 bases and J by 1 base, with 13 bases between them. The CDR3 spells CSATELASNQPQHF. CDR3 nucleotides: TGCAGTGCCACGGAACTGGCGAGCAATCAGCCCCAGCATTTT.

This clonotype came up many times. The J gene is TRBJ2-5, the V gene TRBV3-1; 8 nucleotides match TRBD1. Germline CDR1 LGHDT, CDR2 YNNKEL (reference sequence). Losses at the gene ends were 0 bases for V and 2 bases for J; bases not matched to a gene: 8. The CDR3 spans 17 residues. CDR3 nucleotide sequence: TGTGCCAGCAGCCAAGAAACAGGGGGTGTCGGTCAAGAGACCCAGTACTTC. It is translated as CASSQETGGVGQETQYF.

This clonotype has more than one count but fewer than ten. The V gene is TRBV9, the J gene TRBJ2-3, with TRBD2 identical over 12 bases. This CDR3 contains 16 residues. V was clipped by 4 bases and J by 2 bases; unmatched bases: 5. Germline loops: CDR1 SGDLS, CDR2 YYNGEE. The CDR3 nucleotides are TGTGCCAGCAGCTTCTCTAGCGGGGGGGCCACAGATACGCAGTATTTT. It yields the protein CASSFSSGGATDTQYF.

This clonotype has a count of ten or more. The chain links TRBV20-1 to TRBJ2-3; D is undetermined. CDR1 DFQATT and CDR2 SNEGSKA come from the germline V gene (reference sequence). CDR3 length equals 12 residues. V dropped 5 bases and J dropped 2 bases, with 8 bases sitting between them. CDR3 amino acids: CSAVTNTDTQYF. In DNA form, the CDR3 reads TGCAGTGCTGTCACCAACACAGATACGCAGTATTTT.

In its sample, this clonotype was seen many times. This sequence joins TRBV7-9 and TRBJ2-1; D is possibly TRBD2 (6 bases). This CDR3 spans 15 amino acids. Germline CDR1 is SEHNR and CDR2 is FQNEAQ (reference sequence). Trimming shortened V by 7 bases and J by 2 bases, and 15 bases separated the two germline ends. The CDR3 bases are TGTGCCAGCACCCAACTGGAGGGCGCCTACAATGAGCAGTTCTTC. Translated: CASTQLEGAYNEQFF.

There are a few counts of this clonotype. A much larger clonotype is one base distant, so this may be a read error. The chain has TRBV11-3 and TRBJ2-7, with a weak D call TRBD1 (6 bases). Germline CDR1 and CDR2: SGHNT and YENEEA. V shed 3 bases and J shed 6 bases, with 18 bases lying between them. The CDR3 runs to 15 residues. CDR3 residues: CASSFVQGPNSEQYF. The CDR3 bases are TGTGCCAGCAGCTTTGTCCAGGGGCCCAACTCCGAGCAGTACTTC.

Points on this clonotype: A read error is possible here, since a much larger clone lies one base away. This chain joins TRBV6-1 and TRBJ1-2; no reliable D call. Trimming removed 5 bases from V and 4 bases from J, with 14 bases in between. Germline CDR1 is MNHNS and CDR2 is SASEGT. The CDR3 sequence is 14 residues long. Written as DNA, the CDR3 is TGTGCCAGCAGTCCTATGTGCAGAGTCTATGGCTACACCTTC. Its translation is CASSPMCRVYGYTF.